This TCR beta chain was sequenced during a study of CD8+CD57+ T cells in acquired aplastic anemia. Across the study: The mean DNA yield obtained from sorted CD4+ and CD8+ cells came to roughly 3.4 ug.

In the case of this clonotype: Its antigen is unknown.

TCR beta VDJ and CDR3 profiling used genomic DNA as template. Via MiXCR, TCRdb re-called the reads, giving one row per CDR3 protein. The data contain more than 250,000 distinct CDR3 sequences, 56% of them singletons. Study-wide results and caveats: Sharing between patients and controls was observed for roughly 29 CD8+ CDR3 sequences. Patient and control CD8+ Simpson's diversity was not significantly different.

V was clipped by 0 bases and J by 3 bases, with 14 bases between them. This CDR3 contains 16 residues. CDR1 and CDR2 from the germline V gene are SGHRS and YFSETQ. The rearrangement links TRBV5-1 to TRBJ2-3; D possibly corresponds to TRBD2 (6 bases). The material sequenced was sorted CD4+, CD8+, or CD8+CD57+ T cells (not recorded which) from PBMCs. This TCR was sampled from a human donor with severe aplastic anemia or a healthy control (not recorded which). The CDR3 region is CASSLARGGRTDTQYF. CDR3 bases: TGCGCCAGCAGCTTGGCCCGTGGGGGGAGGACAGATACGCAGTATTTT.